This T cell receptor (beta chain) was observed in a study of metastatic and nonmetastatic thyroid tumors. Across the whole study: Malignant thyroid and benign thyroid patients provided blood and tumor or nodule tissue whose repertoires were compared. Study-wide findings and caveats: Relative to benign nodules, malignant thyroid tumors were reportedly characterized by significantly elevated TCR beta diversity in blood and tumor.

Germline values: CDR1 DFQATT, CDR2 SNEGSKA (reference sequence). J lost 4 bases, V lost 6 bases, and 14 bases had no gene match. This CDR3 contains 15 residues. Note on this clone: Its antigen is unidentified.

All patients reached thyroid surgery having received no treatment beforehand. Via MiXCR, TCRdb re-called the PCR reads. Of 27,000 or so clones listed, 15% are singletons. The chain links TRBV20-1 to TRBJ2-7; 8 positions match TRBD1. The sequencing input was blood. This clonotype was sampled from a male donor with papillary thyroid cancer or a benign thyroid nodule (not recorded which). Some clones in this sample may be carry-over from other donors' samples. DNA of the CDR3: TGCAGTGCCAGTGATAACCGGGACAGGTTGTACGAGCAGTACTTC. It encodes CSASDNRDRLYEQYF.